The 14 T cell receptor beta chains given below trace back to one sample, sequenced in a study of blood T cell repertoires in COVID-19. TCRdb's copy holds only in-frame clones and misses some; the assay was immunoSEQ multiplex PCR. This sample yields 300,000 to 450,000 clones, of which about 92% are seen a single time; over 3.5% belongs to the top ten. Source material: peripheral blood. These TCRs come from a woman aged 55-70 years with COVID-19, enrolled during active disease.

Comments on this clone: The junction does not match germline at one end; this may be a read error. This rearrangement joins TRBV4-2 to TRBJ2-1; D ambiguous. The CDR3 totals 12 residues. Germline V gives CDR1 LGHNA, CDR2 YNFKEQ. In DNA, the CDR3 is TGTGCCAGCAGTCAAGACAACAATGAGCAGTTCTTC. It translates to CASSQDNNEQFF.

The chain's CDR3 is CAISEYRGGTEAFF. The DNA for the CDR3 is TGTGCCATCAGTGAGTACAGGGGGGGGACTGAAGCTTTCTTT. This rearrangement joins TRBV10-3 to TRBJ1-1; 8 positions match TRBD1. The CDR3 is 14 residues long. Trimming removed 1 base from V and 5 bases from J; junction bases left unmatched: 3. Germline CDR1 and CDR2: ENHRY and SYGVKD.

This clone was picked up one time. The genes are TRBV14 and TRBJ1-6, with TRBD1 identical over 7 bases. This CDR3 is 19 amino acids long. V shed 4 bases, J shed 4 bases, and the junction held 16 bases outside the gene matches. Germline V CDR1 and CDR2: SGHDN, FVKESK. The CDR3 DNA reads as TGTGCCAGCAGCCGATTTAACGTGCCAGGGGGGTCTTATAATTCACCCCTCCACTTT. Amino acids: CASSRFNVPGGSYNSPLHF.

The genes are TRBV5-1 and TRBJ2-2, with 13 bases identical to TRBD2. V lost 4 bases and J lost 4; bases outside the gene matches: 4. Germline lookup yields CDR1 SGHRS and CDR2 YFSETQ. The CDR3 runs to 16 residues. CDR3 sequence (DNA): TGCGCCAGCAGCCAGACTAGCGGGGGGCTCACCGGGGAGCTGTTTTTT. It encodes CASSQTSGGLTGELFF.

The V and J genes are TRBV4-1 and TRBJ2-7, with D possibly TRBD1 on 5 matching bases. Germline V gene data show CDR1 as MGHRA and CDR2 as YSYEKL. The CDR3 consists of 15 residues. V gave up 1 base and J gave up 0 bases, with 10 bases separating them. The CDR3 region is CASSQGGQSSYEQYF. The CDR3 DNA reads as TGCGCCAGCAGCCAAGGGGGCCAGAGCTCCTACGAGCAGTACTTC.

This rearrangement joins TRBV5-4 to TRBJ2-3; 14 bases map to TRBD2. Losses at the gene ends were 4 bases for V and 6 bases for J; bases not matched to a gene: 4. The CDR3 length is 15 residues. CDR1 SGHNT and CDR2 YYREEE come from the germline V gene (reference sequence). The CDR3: CASSDRLAGGDTQYF. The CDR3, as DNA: TGTGCCAGCAGCGACCGACTAGCGGGGGGGGATACGCAGTATTTT.

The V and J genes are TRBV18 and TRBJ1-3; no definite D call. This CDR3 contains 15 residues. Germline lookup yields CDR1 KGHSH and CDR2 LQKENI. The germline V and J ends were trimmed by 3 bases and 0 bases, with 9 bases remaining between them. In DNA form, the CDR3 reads TGTGCCAGCTCACCGAACACCCTCTCTGGAAACACCATATATTTT. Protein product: CASSPNTLSGNTIYF.

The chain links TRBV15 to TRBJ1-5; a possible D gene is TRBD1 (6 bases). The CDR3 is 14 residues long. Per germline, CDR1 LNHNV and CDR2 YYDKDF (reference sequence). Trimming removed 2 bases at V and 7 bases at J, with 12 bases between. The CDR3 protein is CATSRRQDSQPQHF. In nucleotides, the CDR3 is TGTGCCACCAGCAGAAGACAGGACAGCCAGCCCCAGCATTTT. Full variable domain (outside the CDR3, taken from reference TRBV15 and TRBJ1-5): DAMVIQNPRYQVTQFGKPVTLSCSQTLNHNVMYWYQQKSSQAPKLLFHYYDKDFNNEADTPDNFQSRRPNTSFCFLDIRSPGLGDTAMYLCATSRRQDSQPQHFGDGTRLSIL.

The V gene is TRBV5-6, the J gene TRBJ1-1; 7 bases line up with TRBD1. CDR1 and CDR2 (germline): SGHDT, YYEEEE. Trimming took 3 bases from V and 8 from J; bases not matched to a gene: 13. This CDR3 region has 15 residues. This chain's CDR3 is CASSSLTGRTAEAFF. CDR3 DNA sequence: TGTGCCAGCAGCTCTTTGACAGGGCGAACGGCCGAAGCTTTCTTT.

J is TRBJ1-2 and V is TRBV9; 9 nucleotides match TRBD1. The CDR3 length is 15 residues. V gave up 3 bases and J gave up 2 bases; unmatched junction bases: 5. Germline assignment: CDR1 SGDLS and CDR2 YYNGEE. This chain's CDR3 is CASSGGTGINYGYTF. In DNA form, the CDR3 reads TGTGCCAGCAGCGGGGGGACAGGGATAAACTATGGCTACACCTTC.

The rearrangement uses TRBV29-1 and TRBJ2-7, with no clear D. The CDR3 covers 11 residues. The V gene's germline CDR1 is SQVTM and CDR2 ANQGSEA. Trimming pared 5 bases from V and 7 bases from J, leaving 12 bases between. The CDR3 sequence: CSVKTGREQYF. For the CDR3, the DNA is TGCAGCGTTAAAACTGGTCGGGAGCAGTACTTC.

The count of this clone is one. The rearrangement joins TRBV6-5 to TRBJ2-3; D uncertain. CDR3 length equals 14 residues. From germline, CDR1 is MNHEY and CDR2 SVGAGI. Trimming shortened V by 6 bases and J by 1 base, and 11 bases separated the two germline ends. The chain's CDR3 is CASRVAWGTDTQYF. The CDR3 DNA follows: TGTGCCAGCAGGGTAGCTTGGGGCACAGATACGCAGTATTTT.

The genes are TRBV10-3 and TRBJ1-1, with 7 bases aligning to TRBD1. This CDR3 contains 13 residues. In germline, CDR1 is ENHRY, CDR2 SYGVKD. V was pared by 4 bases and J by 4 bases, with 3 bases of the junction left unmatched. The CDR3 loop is CAISGAGGTEAFF. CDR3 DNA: TGTGCCATCAGTGGGGCAGGGGGCACTGAAGCTTTCTTT.

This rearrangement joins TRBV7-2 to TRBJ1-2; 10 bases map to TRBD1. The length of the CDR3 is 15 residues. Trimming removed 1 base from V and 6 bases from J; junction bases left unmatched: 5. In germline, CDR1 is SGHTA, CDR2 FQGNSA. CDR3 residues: CASSLVGTGVHGYTF. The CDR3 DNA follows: TGTGCCAGCAGCTTAGTTGGGACAGGGGTTCATGGCTACACCTTC.